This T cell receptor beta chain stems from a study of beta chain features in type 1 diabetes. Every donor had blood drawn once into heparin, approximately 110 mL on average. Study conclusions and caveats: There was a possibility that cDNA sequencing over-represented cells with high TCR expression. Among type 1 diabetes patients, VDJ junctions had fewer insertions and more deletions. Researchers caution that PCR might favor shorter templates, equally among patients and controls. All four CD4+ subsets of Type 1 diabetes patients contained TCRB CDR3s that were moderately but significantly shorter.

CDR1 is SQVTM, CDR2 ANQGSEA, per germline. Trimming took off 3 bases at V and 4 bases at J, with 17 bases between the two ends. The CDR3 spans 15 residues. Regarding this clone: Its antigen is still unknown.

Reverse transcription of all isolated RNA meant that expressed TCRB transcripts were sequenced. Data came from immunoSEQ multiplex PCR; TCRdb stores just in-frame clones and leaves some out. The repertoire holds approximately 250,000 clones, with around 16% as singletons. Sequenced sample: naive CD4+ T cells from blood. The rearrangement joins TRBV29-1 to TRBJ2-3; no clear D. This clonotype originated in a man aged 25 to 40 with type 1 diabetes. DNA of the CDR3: TGCAGCGTTGATGGCACCCCGATAGGACCAGATACGCAGTATTTT. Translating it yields CSVDGTPIGPDTQYF.